The 29 T cell receptor beta chains below were found in one sample sequenced in a study of shared clonotypes between healthy human individuals. TCRdb's copy holds only in-frame clones and misses some; the assay was immunoSEQ multiplex PCR. The sample yields about 1 million clones, about 74% seen once. Sample: memory CD4+ T cells sorted from blood. Subset given: CD45RA-negative fraction. The receptors originated from a man younger than 35 in good health.

The chain joins TRBV30 to TRBJ2-1, with TRBD2 identical over 11 bases. The CDR3 has 19 residues. The germline V gene has CDR1 GTSNPN and CDR2 SVGIG (reference sequence). V shed 3 bases and J 0 bases; nucleotides not matched to a gene: 13. The CDR3: CAWSAGTSGTMSSYNEQFF. CDR3 DNA sequence: TGTGCCTGGAGCGCCGGGACTAGCGGAACTATGAGCTCCTACAATGAGCAGTTCTTC.

The table lists this clone with a few counts. This chain uses TRBV9 with TRBJ2-1; TRBD2 agrees at 10 bases. This CDR3 region has 14 residues. CDR1 and CDR2 (germline): SGDLS, YYNGEE. In nucleotides, the CDR3 is TGTAGTTCTAGCGGGAGTAAGGGCTACAATGAGCAGTTCTTC. Its protein is CSSSGSKGYNEQFF. Full variable domain (outside the CDR3, taken from reference TRBV9 and TRBJ2-1): DSGVTQTPKHLITATGQRVTLRCSPRSGDLSVYWYQQSLDQGLQFLIQYYNGEERAKGNILERFSAQQFPDLHSELNLSSLELGDSALYFCSSSGSKGYNEQFFGPGTRLTVL.

This clone was seen only a few times. This chain joins TRBV14 and TRBJ2-3, with D possibly TRBD2 on 6 matching bases. The CDR3 runs 16 residues. V lost 1 base and J lost 0, with 11 bases in between. Germline V CDR1 and CDR2: SGHDN, FVKESK. The CDR3 sequence: CASSQGGAQSTDTQYF. The CDR3 DNA follows: TGTGCCAGCAGCCAAGGCGGGGCCCAAAGCACAGATACGCAGTATTTT. The whole variable domain, filled in from reference TRBV14 and TRBJ2-3, reads EAGVTQFPSHSVIEKGQTVTLRCDPISGHDNLYWYRRVMGKEIKFLLHFVKESKQDESGMPNNRFLAERTGGTYSTLKVQPAELEDSGVYFCASSQGGAQSTDTQYFGPGTRLTVL.

In the case of this clone: This probably arose from a read error, given a far larger clone one base away. This chain connects TRBV6-1 to TRBJ2-4; 9 bases map to TRBD1. This CDR3 has 15 residues. With V trimmed by 6 bases and J by 1 base, 4 bases remained unmatched. CDR1 and CDR2 (germline): MNHNS, SASEGT. The CDR3 bases are TGTGCCAGCAGGCTACAGGGGGCTGCCAAAAACATTCAGTACTTC. Translating it yields CASRLQGAAKNIQYF.

The chain has TRBV10-1 and TRBJ2-3, with 7 bases lining up with TRBD1. This CDR3 is built from 15 residues. J gave up 3 bases and V 6 bases, and 9 bases lay outside the gene matches. Germline V gene lookup returns CDR1 WNHNN and CDR2 SYGVQD (reference sequence). The CDR3 sequence is CASSARQGWTDTQYF. DNA of the CDR3: TGCGCCAGCAGCGCCCGACAGGGTTGGACAGATACGCAGTATTTT.

This clone was picked up one time. The genes are TRBV29-1 and TRBJ1-1; 7 nucleotides line up with TRBD1. CDR1 and CDR2 (germline): SQVTM, ANQGSEA. V lost 4 bases, J lost 11 bases, and 13 bases stayed unmatched. The CDR3 runs 13 residues. The CDR3 loop is CSVAGTVGVEAFF. CDR3 DNA: TGCAGCGTTGCCGGGACAGTGGGAGTTGAGGCTTTCTTT.

V and J are TRBV19 and TRBJ2-7; TRBD1 matches at 9 bases. The trim removed 8 bases at V and 3 bases at J, leaving 5 bases unmatched. The CDR3 loop spans 13 amino acids. Per the germline V gene, CDR1 is LNHDA and CDR2 is SQIVND (reference sequence). The CDR3: CASSGTGLYEQYF. DNA for the CDR3: TGTGCCAGTTCCGGGACAGGGCTCTACGAGCAGTACTTC.

The CDR3 DNA sequence: TGTGCCAGCAGCCCCCAAGGCGGATTTAACAATGAGCAGTTCTTC. Amino acid sequence: CASSPQGGFNNEQFF. The gene calls are TRBV11-3 and TRBJ2-1, with no clear D. Per germline, CDR1 SGHNT and CDR2 YENEEA. The CDR3 covers 15 residues. The V end lost 5 bases, the J end lost 5 bases, and 16 bases lay between the germline ends.

This clone has only a few counts. The gene calls are TRBV30 and TRBJ1-1; D is uncertain. The CDR3 is 12 amino acids. Germline V gene sequence: CDR1 GTSNPN, CDR2 SVGIG (reference sequence). V lost 1 base and J lost 8, with 11 bases in between. CDR3 DNA sequence: TGTGCCTGGAGTGCAAGTATCCGCGAAGCTTTCTTT. Translation: CAWSASIREAFF.

CDR3 nucleotides: TGTGCCACTAAAGAGGACAGGGGCCGAATCTACGAGCAGTACTTC. Its protein product is CATKEDRGRIYEQYF. This chain links TRBV2 with TRBJ2-7, with 9 bases aligning to TRBD1. The germline CDR1 and CDR2 sequences are SNHLY and FYNNEI. The CDR3 has 15 residues. With V trimmed by 10 bases and J by 3 bases, 13 bases remained unmatched.

This chain links TRBV6-1 with TRBJ1-1; 7 bases align to TRBD1. CDR3 length equals 13 residues. Germline V gene lookup returns CDR1 MNHNS and CDR2 SASEGT. The V and J ends lost 10 bases and 2 bases, in that order; junction bases with no gene match: 7. CDR3 bases: TGTGCCACTAAGAGGGGGCTAAACACTGAAGCTTTCTTT. Residues: CATKRGLNTEAFF.

This clone came up once. At one end, the junction sequence differs from germline, possibly due to a read error. The chain recombines TRBV19 with TRBJ1-1, with D maybe TRBD1 (5 bases). CDR1 is LNHDA, CDR2 SQIVND, per germline (reference sequence). The CDR3 is 13 amino acids. This CDR3 reads CASSIGGTTKAFF. CDR3 DNA sequence: TGTGCCAGTAGTATCGGCGGGACCACTAAAGCTTTCTTT.

This rearrangement joins TRBV7-2 to TRBJ2-7, with TRBD2 matching 11 bases. This CDR3 is built from 16 residues. V was pared by 0 bases and J by 0 bases, with 1 base of the junction left unmatched. Germline CDR1 reads SGHTA; CDR2 reads FQGNSA. In DNA form, the CDR3 reads TGTGCCAGCAGCTTAGCTAGCGGGAGGGCCTCCTACGAGCAGTACTTC. As protein: CASSLASGRASYEQYF.

This chain connects TRBV7-3 to TRBJ2-7; a weak D match, TRBD1 (5 bases). The germline V gene has CDR1 SGHTA and CDR2 FQGTGA. This CDR3 comprises 13 residues. The V end lost 4 bases, the J end lost 4 bases, and 11 bases lay between the germline ends. Here the CDR3 reads CASSWSPGYEQYF. DNA of the CDR3: TGTGCCAGCAGCTGGTCCCCAGGGTACGAGCAGTACTTC. Variable domain in full (rest from reference TRBV7-3 and TRBJ2-7): GAGVSQTPSNKVTEKGKYVELRCDPISGHTALYWYRQSLGQGPEFLIYFQGTGAADDSGLPNDRFFAVRPEGSVSTLKIQRTERGDSAVYLCASSWSPGYEQYFGPGTRLTVT.

V gene TRBV10-3 combines with J gene TRBJ2-7, with no clear D. Trimming took 10 bases from V and 1 from J, leaving 14 bases between them. Germline CDR1 reads ENHRY; CDR2 reads SYGVKD. The CDR3 consists of 13 residues. This CDR3 reads CATQVTLSYEQYF. The CDR3 region has the DNA TGTGCCACTCAGGTTACACTATCCTACGAGCAGTACTTC.

This chain links TRBV4-1 with TRBJ2-5; 7 bases fit TRBD2. The CDR3 length is 17 residues. Germline-derived CDR1 and CDR2 are MGHRA and YSYEKL. J lost 4 bases, V lost 2 bases, and 13 bases had no gene match. The CDR3 DNA follows: TGCGCCAGCAGCCAATTTTCGGGAATTTCGGGGGGAGAGACCCAGTACTTC. Its translation: CASSQFSGISGGETQYF.

The chain has TRBV6-5 and TRBJ1-6; maybe TRBD1 (6 bases). Germline lookup yields CDR1 MNHEY and CDR2 SVGAGI. The CDR3 has 15 residues. V lost 6 bases, J lost 5 bases, and 14 bases lay in between. The CDR3 loop reads CASRPPTGNNSPLHF. DNA for the CDR3: TGTGCCAGCAGACCCCCCACAGGGAATAATTCACCCCTCCACTTT.

The genes are TRBV10-1 and TRBJ2-7, with 9 bases matching TRBD1. Trimming at V came to 3 bases and at J to 3 bases, leaving 3 bases not matched to a gene. The CDR3 is 14 residues long. Germline assignment: CDR1 WNHNN and CDR2 SYGVQD (reference sequence). The CDR3 sequence: CASSEQGAGYEQYF. The CDR3 nucleotides are TGCGCCAGCAGTGAACAGGGGGCCGGCTACGAGCAGTACTTC.

The chain links TRBV7-2 to TRBJ2-3; D is ambiguous. The CDR3 contains 15 residues. Trimming stripped 0 bases from V and 4 bases from J, with 11 bases between. Germline-derived CDR1 and CDR2 are SGHTA and FQGNSA. The CDR3 DNA reads as TGTGCCAGCAGCTTAGCAAGGTCCCGGGCAGATACGCAGTATTTT. As protein: CASSLARSRADTQYF. Filled out from reference TRBV7-2 and TRBJ2-3, the complete variable domain reads GAGVSQSPSNKVTEKGKDVELRCDPISGHTALYWYRQSLGQGLEFLIYFQGNSAPDKSGLPSDRFSAERTGGSVSTLTIQRTQQEDSAVYLCASSLARSRADTQYFGPGTRLTVL.

This chain joins TRBV7-9 and TRBJ1-5; D perhaps matches TRBD1 (5 bases). Germline CDR1 and CDR2: SEHNR and FQNEAQ (reference sequence). Trimming took 1 base from V and 0 from J, leaving 10 bases between them. The CDR3 consists of 16 residues. The CDR3 nucleotides are TGTGCCAGCAGCTTAGTGGGGGGGAGTAGCAATCAGCCCCAGCATTTT. Residues: CASSLVGGSSNQPQHF.

This clone was counted many times. The chain uses TRBV2 and TRBJ1-2; perhaps TRBD1 as D (5 bases). The CDR3 is 17 residues long. Trimming removed 7 bases at V and 0 bases at J, with 21 bases between. Germline CDR1 SNHLY, CDR2 FYNNEI. The CDR3 region is CASKGQGGLGANYGYTF. As DNA, the CDR3 is TGTGCCAGCAAGGGGCAGGGTGGACTTGGGGCTAACTATGGCTACACCTTC.

This chain joins TRBV9 and TRBJ2-3; D remains unclear. The V gene's germline CDR1 is SGDLS and CDR2 YYNGEE. The ends were cut back, 4 bases at V and 1 base at J, with 7 bases in the middle. CDR3 length equals 13 residues. CDR3 coding DNA: TGTGCCAGCAGCCAATCGGGCACAGATACGCAGTATTTT. Translation gives CASSQSGTDTQYF. The complete variable domain, with remaining parts taken from reference TRBV9 and TRBJ2-3, reads DSGVTQTPKHLITATGQRVTLRCSPRSGDLSVYWYQQSLDQGLQFLIQYYNGEERAKGNILERFSAQQFPDLHSELNLSSLELGDSALYFCASSQSGTDTQYFGPGTRLTVL.

The chain recombines TRBV5-1 with TRBJ2-7, with 7 bases aligning to TRBD2. With 0 bases clipped from V and 1 base from J, the junction kept 4 bases outside the gene matches. Germline V gene data show CDR1 as SGHRS and CDR2 as YFSETQ. The CDR3 is 15 residues long. The CDR3: CASSLVERGSYEQYF. CDR3 nucleotides: TGCGCCAGCAGCTTGGTGGAGCGGGGTTCCTACGAGCAGTACTTC.

This clone was found a few times. The chain joins TRBV10-2 to TRBJ2-7; D might be TRBD2 (5 bases). The CDR3 has 14 amino acids. V was clipped by 4 bases and J by 3 bases, with 13 bases between them. Per germline, CDR1 WSHSY and CDR2 SAAADI. The CDR3 spells CASSGPRRGYEQYF. In DNA, the CDR3 is TGCGCCAGCAGTGGTCCCCGCCGGGGCTACGAGCAGTACTTC.

Worth noting for this clone: This may be a read error, as it is one base from a much larger clone. The CDR3 region has the DNA TGTGCCAGCAGTGACCCAAACACTGAAGCTTTCTTT. This codes for CASSDPNTEAFF. The rearrangement uses TRBV6-5 and TRBJ1-1; D remains ambiguous. This CDR3 is built from 12 residues. Germline V gene lookup returns CDR1 MNHEY and CDR2 SVGAGI. Between the trimmed V and J ends, which lost 5 bases and 2 bases, there was a span of 6 bases.

A few counts support this clone. This chain links TRBV2 with TRBJ1-2; D gene uncertain. The V end lost 4 bases, the J end lost 0 bases, and 6 bases lay between the germline ends. Germline V gives CDR1 SNHLY, CDR2 FYNNEI. The CDR3 has 13 amino acids. The CDR3, as DNA: TGTGCCAGCAGTGCAGAAGCTAACTATGGCTACACCTTC. Translated, it gives CASSAEANYGYTF.

This chain links TRBV4-3 with TRBJ2-7; D assignment may be TRBD1 or TRBD2 (5 bases each). The CDR3 has 15 residues. V dropped 3 bases and J dropped 2 bases, with 14 bases sitting between them. Germline lookup yields CDR1 LGHNA and CDR2 YSLEER. CDR3 bases: TGCGCCAGCAGCCATACCCGGGACGGTCCCTACGAGCAGTACTTC. Amino acids: CASSHTRDGPYEQYF.

V is TRBV28 and J is TRBJ2-7; possibly TRBD1 for D (5 bases). The CDR3 is 15 amino acids. Trimming pared 1 base from V and 2 bases from J, leaving 12 bases between. CDR1 and CDR2 from the germline V gene are MDHEN and SYDVKM. CDR3 sequence: CASSLLYQGTYEQYF. CDR3 in DNA: TGTGCCAGCAGTTTATTATACCAGGGAACCTACGAGCAGTACTTC.

The chain employs TRBV4-2 and TRBJ2-2; D tentatively fits TRBD1 or TRBD2 (5 bases each). Trimming left V 1 base short and J 4 bases short, with 10 bases between. The CDR3 is 15 amino acids. Germline V gene lookup returns CDR1 LGHNA and CDR2 YNFKEQ. This CDR3 is CASSQVGVGTGELFF. For the CDR3, the DNA is TGTGCCAGCAGCCAAGTGGGGGTTGGCACCGGGGAGCTGTTTTTT.